This T cell receptor beta chain appears in the sequencing data of a study of shared clonotypes between healthy human individuals. Study-level findings and limits: Memory subsets had estimated richness that was generally smaller than that of naive subsets. Some naive CD4 clonotypes, 5% to 5.5%, turned up in common across a few donors.

Details on this clone: Antigen specificity is unknown.

Data came from immunoSEQ multiplex PCR; TCRdb stores just in-frame clones and leaves some out. The table records around 2.5 million clones, 93% of them present only once. The donors were all Caucasian adults (living in Nashville, Tennessee). The V gene's germline CDR1 is MNHNS and CDR2 SASEGT. This CDR3 spans 14 amino acids. V lost 2 bases to trimming and J lost 7 bases, with 14 bases between them. The material sequenced was naive CD4+ T cells from PBMCs. This sample's subset: CD45RA+ positively selected. This TCR was recovered from a man in his late teens or twenties in good health. Some clones in this sample may be carry-over from other donors' samples. The J gene is TRBJ1-1, the V gene TRBV6-1; D is uncertain. The CDR3 sequence is CASSEPREVGEAFF. The CDR3 DNA is TGTGCCAGCAGTGAACCGAGGGAGGTAGGTGAAGCTTTCTTT.